The next 18 T cell receptor beta chains were all read from a single sample in a study of T-cell memory formation after mild COVID-19 (dated by TCRdb to 2020 to 2023). Receptor amplification or capture employed 5' RACE. The data were produced on an Illumina NovaSeq 6000. The public reads were reprocessed in TCRdb via fastp at Q25 and MiXCR, keeping in-frame beta chains. Under each unique CDR3 protein, matching rows form one entry showing the most common genes and DNA. The sample includes about 130,000 distinct CDR3 sequences, with roughly 15% observed a single time. Roughly 13% of the sample goes to the ten largest clones. Material for sequencing was PBMCs or a T cell subset sorted from them (not recorded which). Receptors originate from an adult woman who had mild COVID-19 (a few samples of this study predate the infection). The sample titles of this study are shuffled in the database, so cell type and time point are left out; the donor was told from shared clones.

This clonotype was seen only a few times. This chain joins TRBV2 and TRBJ2-1; D remains unclear. Trimming pared 4 bases from V and 0 bases from J, leaving 13 bases between. This CDR3 spans 16 amino acids. CDR1 and CDR2 (germline): SNHLY, FYNNEI. The CDR3 DNA reads as TGTGCCAGCAGTGTGTATCGCGGAAGCTCCTACAATGAGCAGTTCTTC. This gives the protein CASSVYRGSSYNEQFF.

This chain uses TRBV7-6 with TRBJ2-7; 10 nucleotides match TRBD2. V dropped 0 bases and J dropped 4; count of bases not matched to a gene: 3. Germline values: CDR1 SGHVS, CDR2 FNYEAQ. CDR3 length: 15 amino acids. The CDR3 region is CASSLAGTSVYEQYF. In DNA form, the CDR3 reads TGTGCCAGCAGCTTAGCCGGGACTAGCGTTTACGAGCAGTACTTC. Full variable domain (rest looked up from reference TRBV7-6 and TRBJ2-7): GAGVSQSPRYKVTKRGQDVALRCDPISGHVSLYWYRQALGQGPEFLTYFNYEAQQDKSGLPNDRFSAERPEGSISTLTIQRTEQRDSAMYRCASSLAGTSVYEQYFGPGTRLTVT.

This clonotype occurred many times. The chain is built from TRBV20-1 and TRBJ1-1; 10 nucleotides align to TRBD1. V trimming: 0 bases; J trimming: 13 bases; junction bases outside the gene matches: 8. The CDR3 runs 13 residues. Germline-derived CDR1 and CDR2 are DFQATT and SNEGSKA (reference sequence). CDR3 coding DNA: TGCAGTGCTAGAGATCTTATGGGACAGGGGAATTTCTTT. Translation gives CSARDLMGQGNFF.

The V and J genes are TRBV7-6 and TRBJ1-1; 11 bases line up with TRBD1. Trimming removed 2 bases from V and 7 bases from J; junction bases left unmatched: 6. CDR3 length: 15 residues. Germline CDR1 is SGHVS and CDR2 is FNYEAQ. The CDR3, as DNA: TGTGCCAGCAGCTTAACCACCGGGACAGGGGGTGAAGCTTTCTTT. Protein: CASSLTTGTGGEAFF.

CDR3 sequence: CASRILAGGSNEQFF. The CDR3, as DNA: TGTGCCAGTAGGATACTAGCGGGAGGGTCGAATGAGCAGTTCTTC. The chain is built from TRBV19 and TRBJ2-1; 13 nucleotides match TRBD2. The trim removed 6 bases at V and 7 bases at J, leaving 6 bases unmatched. The germline V gene has CDR1 LNHDA and CDR2 SQIVND (reference sequence). This CDR3 spans 15 amino acids. The full variable domain, with the rest looked up from reference TRBV19 and TRBJ2-1, is DGGITQSPKYLFRKEGQNVTLSCEQNLNHDAMYWYRQDPGQGLRLIYYSQIVNDFQKGDIAEGYSVSREKKESFPLTVTSAQKNPTAFYLCASRILAGGSNEQFFGPGTRLTVL.

The J gene is TRBJ2-1, the V gene TRBV7-7, with D unresolved. The CDR3 length is 14 residues. Germline CDR1 is SSHAT and CDR2 is FNYEAQ (reference sequence). The V and J ends lost 1 base and 4 bases respectively, with 8 bases between them. The chain's CDR3 is CASSLVSGYNEQFF. As DNA, the CDR3 is TGTGCCAGCAGCTTAGTTTCCGGATACAATGAGCAGTTCTTC.

The rearrangement uses TRBV5-5 and TRBJ2-7; 7 bases match TRBD1. The CDR3 runs to 12 residues. V shed 3 bases, J shed 6 bases, and the junction held 3 bases outside the gene matches. CDR1 and CDR2 (germline): SGHKS, YYEKEE (reference sequence). The CDR3 region is CASSSTGFEQYF. Here the CDR3 DNA reads TGTGCCAGCAGCTCGACAGGGTTCGAGCAGTACTTC. The full variable domain, its missing parts supplied by reference TRBV5-5 and TRBJ2-7, is DAGVTQSPTHLIKTRGQQVTLRCSPISGHKSVSWYQQVLGQGPQFIFQYYEKEERGRGNFPDRFSARQFPNYSSELNVNALLLGDSALYLCASSSTGFEQYFGPGTRLTVT.

This clonotype has a handful of counts. The rearrangement uses TRBV4-2 and TRBJ2-5; D remains unclear. The CDR3 spans 15 residues. CDR1 and CDR2 from the germline V gene are LGHNA and YNFKEQ. Between the trimmed V and J ends, which lost 0 bases and 2 bases, there was a span of 10 bases. In DNA, the CDR3 is TGTGCCAGCAGCCAAGATCTAGACCCTCAAGAGACCCAGTACTTC. Translation: CASSQDLDPQETQYF.

The chain uses TRBV12-3 or TRBV12-4 and TRBJ2-7; TRBD2 matches at 7 bases. CDR3 size: 13 residues. Trimming removed 5 bases from V and 2 bases from J; junction bases left unmatched: 3. The CDR3 nucleotides are TGTGCCAGCAGTGGGCTAGCGGCCTACGAGCAGTACTTC. Translation gives CASSGLAAYEQYF.

This clonotype was picked up many times. The CDR3 spells CSAAYNEQFF. DNA for the CDR3: TGCAGTGCGGCATACAATGAGCAGTTCTTC. The chain is built from TRBV20-1 and TRBJ2-1; D unclear. Looked up from germline, CDR1 is DFQATT and CDR2 is SNEGSKA (reference sequence). The CDR3 runs to 10 residues. Trimming cost V 6 bases and J 4 bases, with 4 bases left between them.

Of note for this clonotype: At one end, the junction sequence differs from germline, possibly due to a read error. The chain has TRBV6-2 or TRBV6-3 and TRBJ2-6; D uncertain. CDR3 length: 14 residues. Looked up from germline, CDR1 is MNHEY and CDR2 is SVGEGT. The CDR3 DNA sequence: TGTGCCAGCTACAGCCCCTCTTGGGCCAACGTCCTGACTTTC. It is translated as CASYSPSWANVLTF.

The rearrangement links TRBV7-2 to TRBJ2-5; a weak D match, TRBD2 (5 bases). From germline, CDR1 is SGHTA and CDR2 FQGNSA. V was clipped by 1 base and J by 5 bases, with 11 bases between them. This CDR3 is 14 amino acids long. For the CDR3, the DNA is TGTGCCAGCAGCTTAGAGGCTAGGGAGGAGACCCAGTACTTC. This translates into CASSLEAREETQYF.

This clonotype was picked up a small number of times. The chain is built from TRBV7-8 and TRBJ2-7, with 13 bases aligning to TRBD2. Germline CDR1 and CDR2: SGHVS and FQNEAQ. The trim removed 5 bases at V and 7 bases at J, leaving 17 bases unmatched. The CDR3 covers 18 residues. This chain's CDR3 is CASSKGARLAGGRREQYF. The CDR3 region has the DNA TGTGCCAGCAGCAAAGGCGCAAGACTAGCGGGGGGCCGGAGGGAGCAGTACTTC. The whole variable domain, remainder taken from reference TRBV7-8 and TRBJ2-7, is GAGVSQSPRYKVAKRGQDVALRCDPISGHVSLFWYQQALGQGPEFLTYFQNEAQLDKSGLPSDRFFAERPEGSVSTLKIQRTQQEDSAVYLCASSKGARLAGGRREQYFGPGTRLTVT.

In this sample, this clonotype turned up a few times. V usage is TRBV15 and J usage is TRBJ1-5; D not resolved. Germline lookup yields CDR1 LNHNV and CDR2 YYDKDF (reference sequence). Trimming shortened V by 1 base and J by 7 bases, and 11 bases separated the two germline ends. The CDR3 sequence is 14 residues long. The CDR3 spells CATSRVGIGQPQHF. CDR3 DNA: TGTGCCACCAGCAGAGTTGGGATTGGACAGCCCCAGCATTTT.

This clonotype was found a few times. This chain links TRBV20-1 with TRBJ1-5, with TRBD1 matching over 9 bases. Trimming cost V 2 bases and J 4 bases; bases outside gene matches: 6. This CDR3 has 15 amino acids. The germline V gene encodes CDR1 DFQATT and CDR2 SNEGSKA (reference sequence). The CDR3 spells CSARKTGGVNQPQHF. DNA for the CDR3: TGCAGTGCTAGAAAGACAGGGGGGGTGAATCAGCCCCAGCATTTT.

This clonotype has a handful of counts. This rearrangement joins TRBV29-1 to TRBJ1-6; D unclear. CDR3 length: 12 residues. Trimming took 7 bases from V and 7 from J, leaving 11 bases between them. Germline V gene lookup returns CDR1 SQVTM and CDR2 ANQGSEA. In nucleotides, the CDR3 is TGCAGCGCGGGAGTCGAGAATTCACCCCTCCACTTT. It yields the protein CSAGVENSPLHF.

Only a few counts were recorded for this clonotype. The J gene is TRBJ2-7, the V gene TRBV7-9, with unresolved D. The V gene lost 1 base and the J gene lost 3 bases, with 10 bases spanning the gap. The CDR3 length is 14 residues. In germline, CDR1 is SEHNR, CDR2 FQNEAQ (reference sequence). The CDR3 region has the DNA TGTGCCAGCAGCTTAGAGGGCGGCTACTACGAGCAGTACTTC. It specifies CASSLEGGYYEQYF.

This clonotype was counted between two and nine times. The genes are TRBV20-1 and TRBJ2-7, with D perhaps TRBD2 (6 bases). The germline V gene has CDR1 DFQATT and CDR2 SNEGSKA (reference sequence). There are 15 residues in the CDR3. Trimming cost V 1 base and J 0 bases, with 13 bases left between them. As DNA, the CDR3 is TGCAGTGCTAGAGTGCGGGGATTGTCCTCCTACGAGCAGTACTTC. Translated: CSARVRGLSSYEQYF.